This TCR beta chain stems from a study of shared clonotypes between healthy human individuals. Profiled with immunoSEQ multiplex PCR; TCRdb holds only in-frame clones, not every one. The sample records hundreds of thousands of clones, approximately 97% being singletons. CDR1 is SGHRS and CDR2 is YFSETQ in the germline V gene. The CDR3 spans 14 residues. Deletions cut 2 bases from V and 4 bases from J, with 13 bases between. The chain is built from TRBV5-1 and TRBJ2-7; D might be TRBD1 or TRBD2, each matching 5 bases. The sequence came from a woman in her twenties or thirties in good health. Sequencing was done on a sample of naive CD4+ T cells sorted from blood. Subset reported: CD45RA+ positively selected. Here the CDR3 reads CASSLRQGVYEQYF. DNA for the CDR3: TGCGCCAGCAGCTTAAGGCAGGGAGTTTACGAGCAGTACTTC.